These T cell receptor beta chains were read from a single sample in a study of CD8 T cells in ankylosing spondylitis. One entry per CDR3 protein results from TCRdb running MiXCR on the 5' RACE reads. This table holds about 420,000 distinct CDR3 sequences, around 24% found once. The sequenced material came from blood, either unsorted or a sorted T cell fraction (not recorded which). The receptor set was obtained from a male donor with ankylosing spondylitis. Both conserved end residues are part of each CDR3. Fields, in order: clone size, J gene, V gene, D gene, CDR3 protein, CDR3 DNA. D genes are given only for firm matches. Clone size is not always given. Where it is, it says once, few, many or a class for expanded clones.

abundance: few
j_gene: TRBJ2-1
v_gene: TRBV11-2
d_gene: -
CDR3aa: CASSLVKGTYNEQFF
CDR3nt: TGTGCCAGCAGCTTAGTGAAGGGGACTTACAATGAGCAGTTCTTC

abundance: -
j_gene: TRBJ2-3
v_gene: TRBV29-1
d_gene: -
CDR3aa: CSVGDWGSTDTQYF
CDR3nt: TGCAGCGTGGGGGACTGGGGAAGCACAGATACGCAGTATTTT

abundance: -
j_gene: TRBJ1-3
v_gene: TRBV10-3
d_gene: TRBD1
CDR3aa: CAISEGQGGTIYF
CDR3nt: TGTGCCATCAGTGAAGGACAGGGGGGCACCATATATTTT

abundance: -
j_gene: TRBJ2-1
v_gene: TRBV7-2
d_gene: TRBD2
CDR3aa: CASRVAGANEQFF
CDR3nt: TGTGCCAGCAGGGTAGCGGGGGCCAATGAGCAGTTCTTC

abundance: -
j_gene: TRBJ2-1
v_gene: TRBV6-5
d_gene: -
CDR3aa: CASSQGSEQFF
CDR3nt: TGTGCCAGCAGCCAGGGGAGTGAGCAGTTCTTC

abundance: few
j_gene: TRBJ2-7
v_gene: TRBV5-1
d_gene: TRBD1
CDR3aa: CASSITGTGNLREQYF
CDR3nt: TGCGCCAGCAGCATAACCGGGACAGGGAACCTCCGCGAGCAGTACTTC

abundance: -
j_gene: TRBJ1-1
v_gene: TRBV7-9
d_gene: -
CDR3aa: CASSLNYRTGAFF
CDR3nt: TGTGCCAGCAGCTTAAACTATCGCACTGGAGCTTTCTTT

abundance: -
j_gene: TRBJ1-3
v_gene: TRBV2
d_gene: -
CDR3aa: CASSEAGLGAGNTIYF
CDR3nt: TGTGCCAGCAGTGAGGCAGGGCTGGGAGCTGGAAACACCATATATTTT

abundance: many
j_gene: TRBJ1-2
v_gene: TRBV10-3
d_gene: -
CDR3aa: CAISADGLYGYTF
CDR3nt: TGTGCCATCAGTGCTGACGGACTTTATGGCTACACCTTC

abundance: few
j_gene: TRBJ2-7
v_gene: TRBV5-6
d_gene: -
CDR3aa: CASSLVQGISYEQYF
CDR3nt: TGTGCCAGCAGCTTGGTTCAGGGAATCTCCTACGAGCAGTACTTC

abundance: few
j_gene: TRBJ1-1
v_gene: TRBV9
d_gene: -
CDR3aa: CASSATQQVRTEAFF
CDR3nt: TGTGCCAGCAGCGCCACCCAACAGGTGCGGACTGAAGCTTTCTTT

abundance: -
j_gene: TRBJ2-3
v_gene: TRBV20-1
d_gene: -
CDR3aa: CSAPVVRGINGDTQYF
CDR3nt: TGCAGTGCTCCCGTGGTCAGGGGAATCAATGGGGATACGCAGTATTTT

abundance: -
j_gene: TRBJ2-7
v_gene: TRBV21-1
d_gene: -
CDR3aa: CASSKGAGLAGTYEQYF
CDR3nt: TGTGCCAGCAGCAAAGGGGCCGGACTAGCGGGGACCTACGAGCAGTACTTC

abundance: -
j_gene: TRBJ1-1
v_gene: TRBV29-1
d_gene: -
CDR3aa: CSGMQGILAEAFF
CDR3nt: TGCAGCGGAATGCAGGGAATTTTGGCTGAAGCTTTCTTT

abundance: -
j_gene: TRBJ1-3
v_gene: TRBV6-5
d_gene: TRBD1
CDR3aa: CASSYAGTGDGNTIYF
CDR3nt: TGTGCCAGCAGTTACGCCGGGACAGGGGACGGAAACACCATATATTTT

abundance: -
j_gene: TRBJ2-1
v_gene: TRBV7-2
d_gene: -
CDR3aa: CASSLAWERNYNEQFF
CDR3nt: TGTGCCAGCAGCTTAGCGTGGGAGCGGAACTACAATGAGCAGTTCTTC

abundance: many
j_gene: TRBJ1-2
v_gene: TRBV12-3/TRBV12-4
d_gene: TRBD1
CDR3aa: CASSPGQGYYGYTF
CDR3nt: TGTGCCAGCAGTCCGGGACAGGGATACTATGGCTACACCTTC

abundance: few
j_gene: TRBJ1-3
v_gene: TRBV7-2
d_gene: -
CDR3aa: CASSQRAGNTIYF
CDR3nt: TGTGCCAGCAGCCAGAGGGCTGGAAACACCATATATTTT

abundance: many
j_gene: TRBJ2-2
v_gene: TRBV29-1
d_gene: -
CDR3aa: CSVGLARGGELFF
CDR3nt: TGCAGCGTTGGGCTAGCAAGAGGCGGGGAGCTGTTTTTT

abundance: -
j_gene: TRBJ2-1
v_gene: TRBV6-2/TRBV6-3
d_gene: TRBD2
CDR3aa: CASSGLAGGKGDEQFF
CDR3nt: TGTGCCAGCAGCGGACTAGCGGGAGGGAAGGGCGATGAGCAGTTCTTC

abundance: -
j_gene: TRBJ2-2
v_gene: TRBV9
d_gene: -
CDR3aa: CASSVGDSKEVVTGELFF
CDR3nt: TGTGCCAGCAGCGTAGGGGACTCCAAAGAAGTGGTCACCGGGGAGCTGTTTTTT

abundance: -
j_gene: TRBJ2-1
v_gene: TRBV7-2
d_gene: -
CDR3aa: CASSSTGPNEQFF
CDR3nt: TGTGCCAGCAGCTCTACTGGTCCCAATGAGCAGTTCTTC

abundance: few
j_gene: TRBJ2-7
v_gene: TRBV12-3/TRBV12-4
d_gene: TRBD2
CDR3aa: CASRRGGSGSREQYF
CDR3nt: TGTGCCAGCAGGCGCGGGGGTAGCGGGAGTAGAGAGCAGTACTTC

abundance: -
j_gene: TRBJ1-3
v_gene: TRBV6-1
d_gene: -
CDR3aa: CASSRQGGYSGNTIYF
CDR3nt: TGTGCCAGCAGTCGACAAGGGGGGTACTCTGGAAACACCATATATTTT

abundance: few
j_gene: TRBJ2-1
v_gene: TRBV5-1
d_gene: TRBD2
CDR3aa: CASSSQRGDYNEQFF
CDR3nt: TGCGCCAGCAGCTCCCAGCGGGGGGACTACAATGAGCAGTTCTTC

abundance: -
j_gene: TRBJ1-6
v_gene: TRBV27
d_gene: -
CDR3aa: CASSLNRVTSPLHF
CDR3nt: TGTGCCAGCAGTTTAAACAGGGTGACTTCACCCCTCCACTTT

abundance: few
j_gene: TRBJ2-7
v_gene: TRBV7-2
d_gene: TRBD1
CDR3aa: CASSLEVGQGYEQYF
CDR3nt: TGTGCCAGCAGCTTAGAGGTGGGACAGGGCTACGAGCAGTACTTC

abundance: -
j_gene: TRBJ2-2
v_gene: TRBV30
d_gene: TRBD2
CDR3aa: CAWSVPLAGGLNTGELFF
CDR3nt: TGTGCCTGGAGTGTACCACTAGCGGGAGGCTTGAACACCGGGGAGCTGTTTTTT

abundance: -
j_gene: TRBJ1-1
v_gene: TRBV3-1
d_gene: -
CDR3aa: CASSQRYMNTEAFF
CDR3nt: TGTGCCAGCAGCCAAAGGTACATGAACACTGAAGCTTTCTTT

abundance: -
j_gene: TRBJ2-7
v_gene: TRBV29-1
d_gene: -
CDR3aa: CSVAKGADSYEQYF
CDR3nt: TGCAGCGTTGCTAAGGGAGCGGACTCCTACGAGCAGTACTTC

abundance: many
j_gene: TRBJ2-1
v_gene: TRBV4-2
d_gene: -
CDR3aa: CASSLTIGNEQFF
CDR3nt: TGTGCCAGCAGCCTTACTATCGGCAATGAGCAGTTCTTC

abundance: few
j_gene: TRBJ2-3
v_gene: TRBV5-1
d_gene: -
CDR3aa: CASSGGSATDTQYF
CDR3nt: TGCGCCAGCAGCGGCGGGTCGGCCACAGATACGCAGTATTTT

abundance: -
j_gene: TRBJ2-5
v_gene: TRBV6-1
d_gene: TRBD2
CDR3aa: CASSRASGTETQYF
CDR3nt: TGTGCCAGCAGTAGGGCTAGCGGGACGGAGACCCAGTACTTC

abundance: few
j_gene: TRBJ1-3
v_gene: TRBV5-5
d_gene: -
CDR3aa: CASSLMGGTVSYF
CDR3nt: TGTGCCAGCAGCTTGATGGGGGGAACTGTGTCATATTTT

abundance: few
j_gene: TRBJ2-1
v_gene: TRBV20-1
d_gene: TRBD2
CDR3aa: CSASSPGGPPFF
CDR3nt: TGCAGTGCTAGTTCACCGGGAGGGCCTCCGTTCTTC

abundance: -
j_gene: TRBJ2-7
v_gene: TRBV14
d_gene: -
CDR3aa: CASSQDTIKQYF
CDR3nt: TGTGCCAGCAGCCAAGATACAATTAAGCAGTACTTC

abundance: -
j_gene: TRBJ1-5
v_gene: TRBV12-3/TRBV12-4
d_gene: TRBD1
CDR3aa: CASSSWDRGPNQPQHF
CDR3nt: TGTGCCAGCAGTTCGTGGGACAGGGGGCCCAATCAGCCCCAGCATTTT

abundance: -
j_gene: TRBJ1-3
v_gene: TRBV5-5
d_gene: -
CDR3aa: CASSLLASRGNSGNTIYF
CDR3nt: TGTGCCAGCAGCTTACTCGCATCTAGGGGAAACTCTGGAAACACCATATATTTT

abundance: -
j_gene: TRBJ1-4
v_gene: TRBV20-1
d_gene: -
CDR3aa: CSAAFTNEKLFF
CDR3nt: TGCAGTGCGGCCTTCACTAATGAAAAACTGTTTTTT

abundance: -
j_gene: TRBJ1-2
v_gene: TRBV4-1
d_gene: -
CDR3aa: CASSPYSTANYGYTF
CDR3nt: TGCGCCAGCAGCCCATATTCGACAGCAAACTATGGCTACACCTTC

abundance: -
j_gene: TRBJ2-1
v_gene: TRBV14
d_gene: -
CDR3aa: CASSPYQGSSYNEQFF
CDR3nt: TGTGCCAGCAGCCCCTATCAGGGGTCTTCCTACAATGAGCAGTTCTTC

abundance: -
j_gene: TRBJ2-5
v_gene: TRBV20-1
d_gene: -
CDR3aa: CSATNGQETQYF
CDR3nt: TGCAGTGCAACGAACGGCCAAGAGACCCAGTACTTC

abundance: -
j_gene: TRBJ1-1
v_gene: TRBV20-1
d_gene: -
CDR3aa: CSAPGPLNTEAFF
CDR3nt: TGCAGTGCGCCAGGACCGCTGAACACTGAAGCTTTCTTT

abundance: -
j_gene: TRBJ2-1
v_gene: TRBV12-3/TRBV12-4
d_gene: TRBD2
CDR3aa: CASSPPGTSGKYNEQFF
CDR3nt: TGTGCCAGCAGTCCACCAGGGACTAGCGGTAAATACAATGAGCAGTTCTTC

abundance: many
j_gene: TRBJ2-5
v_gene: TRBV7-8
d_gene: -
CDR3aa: CASSSGGLYQETQYF
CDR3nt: TGTGCCAGCAGCTCTGGGGGTCTGTACCAAGAGACCCAGTACTTC

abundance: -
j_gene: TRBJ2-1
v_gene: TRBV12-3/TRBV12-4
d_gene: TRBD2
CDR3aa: CASSNTGTRIVEQFF
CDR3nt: TGTGCCAGCAGTAACACCGGGACTAGAATAGTTGAGCAGTTCTTC

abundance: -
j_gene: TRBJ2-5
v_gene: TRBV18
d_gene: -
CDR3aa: CASSPETAQETQYF
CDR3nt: TGTGCCAGCTCACCTGAGACAGCCCAAGAGACCCAGTACTTC

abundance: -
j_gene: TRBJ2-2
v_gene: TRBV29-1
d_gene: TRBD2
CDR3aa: CSVDWGLAGGTGELFF
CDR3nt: TGCAGCGTTGATTGGGGACTAGCGGGAGGGACCGGGGAGCTGTTTTTT

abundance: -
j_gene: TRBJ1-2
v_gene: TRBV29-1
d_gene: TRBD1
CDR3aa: CSAGTDVYGYTF
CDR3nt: TGCAGCGCTGGGACAGACGTCTATGGCTACACCTTC

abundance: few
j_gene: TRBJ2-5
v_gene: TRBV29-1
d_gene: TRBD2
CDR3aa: CSAAKQRGQETQYF
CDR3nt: TGCAGCGCCGCAAAGCAGCGGGGCCAAGAGACCCAGTACTTC

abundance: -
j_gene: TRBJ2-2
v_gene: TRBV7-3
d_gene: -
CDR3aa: CASSLPETGELFF
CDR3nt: TGTGCCAGCAGCTTACCGGAGACCGGGGAGCTGTTTTTT

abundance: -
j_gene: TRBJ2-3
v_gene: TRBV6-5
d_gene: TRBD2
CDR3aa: CASSYSREGTDTQYF
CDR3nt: TGTGCCAGCAGTTACTCGCGGGAGGGCACAGATACGCAGTATTTT

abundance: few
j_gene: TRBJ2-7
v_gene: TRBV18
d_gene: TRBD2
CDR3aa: CASSRSGLADHYEQYF
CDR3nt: TGTGCCAGCTCCCGATCCGGACTAGCGGACCACTACGAGCAGTACTTC

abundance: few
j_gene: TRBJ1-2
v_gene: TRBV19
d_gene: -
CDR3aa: CASSIGGPHYGYTF
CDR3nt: TGTGCCAGTAGTATCGGAGGGCCACACTATGGCTACACCTTC

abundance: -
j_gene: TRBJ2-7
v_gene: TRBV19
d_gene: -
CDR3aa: CASGTVGEYEQYF
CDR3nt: TGTGCCAGTGGCACCGTGGGGGAGTACGAGCAGTACTTC